A selection of T cell receptor beta chains follows, all from one sample in a study of blood T cell repertoires in COVID-19. Generated by immunoSEQ multiplex PCR, the TCRdb table keeps only in-frame clones and is missing some. The sample records roughly 98,000 clones, around four fifths being singletons. Sequencing was performed on peripheral blood. The source of these receptors is a woman in her 70s with active or convalescent COVID-19. CDR3s include the opening cysteine and the closing phenylalanine or tryptophan. A D gene is named only where the DNA matches it firmly. For some rows the clone size is stated as once, few or many, or as a class when expanded; others skip it.

clone_size d_call j_call v_call cdr3_aa cdr3_nt
NA TRBD2 TRBJ2-1 TRBV3-1/TRBV3-2 CASSQGGSGGYNEQFF TGTGCCAGCAGCCAAGGAGGTAGCGGGGGTTACAATGAGCAGTTCTTC
few NA TRBJ2-1 TRBV2 CASSLRGNEQFF TGTGCCAGCAGTTTAAGGGGTAATGAGCAGTTCTTC
NA NA TRBJ1-5 TRBV2 CASTRTAKNQPQHF TGTGCCAGCACCCGGACAGCAAAGAATCAGCCCCAGCATTTT
once NA TRBJ1-2 TRBV3-1/TRBV3-2 CASSHLLNYGYTF TGTGCCAGCAGCCATCTCCTGAACTATGGCTACACCTTC
NA TRBD1 TRBJ1-2 TRBV3-1/TRBV3-2 CASSHIGTGAGSTF TGTGCCAGCAGCCATATTGGGACAGGCGCCGGGAGCACCTTC
NA TRBD1 TRBJ2-3 TRBV15 CATSLLPGQGEDTQYF TGTGCCACCAGCTTGCTCCCGGGACAGGGGGAGGATACGCAGTATTTT
few NA TRBJ2-1 TRBV19 CASSGQGFSNEQFF TGTGCCAGTAGTGGGCAGGGCTTCTCCAATGAGCAGTTCTTC
NA NA TRBJ1-2 TRBV29-1 CSVADAGEIYGYTF TGCAGCGTCGCCGACGCCGGGGAAATCTATGGCTACACCTTC
NA TRBD1 TRBJ1-1 TRBV13 CASSPPTGNPEAFF TGTGCCAGCAGCCCGCCGACAGGGAACCCTGAAGCTTTCTTT
NA TRBD1 TRBJ2-7 TRBV6-5 CASSHRDRVPEQYF TGTGCCAGCAGCCACCGGGACAGGGTTCCCGAGCAGTACTTC
NA TRBD2 TRBJ2-1 TRBV11-2 CASSAGTSGGAPSYNEQFF TGTGCCAGCAGCGCCGGGACTAGCGGGGGGGCCCCCTCCTACAATGAGCAGTTCTTC
NA NA TRBJ2-1 TRBV21-1 CLRTLSYNEQFF TGTCTTCGGACTCTGTCCTACAATGAGCAGTTCTTC
NA TRBD2 TRBJ2-7 TRBV2 CASSGGGSGGAKHYEQYF TGTGCCAGCAGTGGCGGTGGTAGCGGGGGAGCCAAACACTACGAGCAGTACTTC
NA TRBD1 TRBJ1-1 TRBV5-1 CASTRRSSGGSEAFF TGCGCCAGCACCCGACGATCCTCAGGGGGCAGTGAAGCTTTCTTT
NA NA TRBJ2-3 TRBV28 CASSPSYMYTQYF TGTGCCAGCAGTCCGAGTTATATGTATACGCAGTATTTT
once NA TRBJ1-1 TRBV9 CASSVAMNTEAFF TGTGCCAGCAGCGTAGCCATGAACACTGAAGCTTTCTTT
once TRBD1 TRBJ1-2 TRBV29-1 CSSRDRANYGYTF TGCAGCTCACGGGACAGAGCCAACTATGGCTACACCTTC
NA NA TRBJ1-3 TRBV21-1 CASSNQKVTGAVGNTIYF TGTGCCAGCAGCAACCAGAAGGTGACAGGGGCAGTGGGAAACACCATATATTTT
NA NA TRBJ1-1 TRBV3-1/TRBV3-2 CASSQGQGITEAFF TGTGCCAGCAGCCAAGGGCAGGGGATAACTGAAGCTTTCTTT
once NA TRBJ2-1 TRBV18 CASSPGRLYNEQFF TGTGCCAGCTCCCCGGGGAGACTATACAATGAGCAGTTCTTC
few TRBD1 TRBJ1-2 TRBV2 CASTADRGSLGYTF TGTGCCAGCACCGCGGACAGGGGAAGTCTAGGCTACACCTTC
NA NA TRBJ2-5 TRBV7-2 CASSQQGGGETQYF TGTGCCAGCAGCCAACAGGGCGGGGGAGAGACCCAGTACTTC
NA NA TRBJ2-3 TRBV6-6 CASSYVGDTQYF TGTGCCAGCAGTTACGTCGGGGATACGCAGTATTTT
once TRBD1 TRBJ1-6 TRBV6-5 CATTRDSLRSPLHF TGTGCCACCACTCGGGACAGTCTTCGTTCACCCCTCCACTTT
NA NA TRBJ2-2 TRBV4-1 CASSARGTNTGELFF TGCGCCAGCAGCGCCAGGGGAACTAACACCGGGGAGCTGTTTTTT
once NA TRBJ2-3 TRBV10-2 CASSDPRATDTQYF TGCGCCAGCAGTGATCCCAGGGCCACAGATACGCAGTATTTT
NA TRBD1 TRBJ1-4 TRBV7-9 CASSLETGGNEKLFF TGTGCCAGCAGCTTAGAAACAGGGGGTAATGAAAAACTGTTTTTT